This record covers a single T cell receptor (beta chain). The CDR3 runs 15 residues. V dropped 0 bases and J dropped 7 bases, with 12 bases sitting between them. Per germline, CDR1 LGHNA and CDR2 YSLEER. This specimen belongs to a study of shared clonotypes between healthy human individuals. Libraries were prepared by immunoSEQ multiplex PCR; TCRdb keeps only in-frame clonotypes and omits some of them. Among about 2.4 million clones, more than 90% were seen once, and the ten largest hold over 0.12%. This clonotype originated in a man in his late teens or twenties in good health. The gene calls are TRBV4-3 and TRBJ2-2, with a tentative D call TRBD1 (5 bases). The source material was naive CD4+ T cells sorted from blood. Noted subset: CD45RA+ positively selected. CDR3 coding DNA: TGCGCCAGCAGCCAAGAATGGGCCACAGGCGGGGAGCTGTTTTTT. Protein: CASSQEWATGGELFF.